One sample yielded the 24 T cell receptor beta chains listed below, sequenced in a study of cytomegalovirus exposure and HLA in healthy donors. The PCR made use of 60 Vbeta and 13 Jbeta primers. The table came from immunoSEQ multiplex PCR; TCRdb's copy has only in-frame clones and leaves some out. This sample has around 100,000 clones, with roughly 69% found just once. The sample was PBMCs. These receptors originate from a young woman in good health and CMV-seronegative.

V usage is TRBV15 and J usage is TRBJ2-7, with D possibly matching TRBD2 (7 bases). Germline lookup yields CDR1 LNHNV and CDR2 YYDKDF (reference sequence). The CDR3 has 15 residues. The V and J ends lost 0 bases and 6 bases respectively, with 15 bases between them. CDR3 in amino acids: CATSREGWGGSEQYF. Here the CDR3 DNA reads TGTGCCACCAGCAGAGAGGGCTGGGGGGGCTCCGAGCAGTACTTC.

The chain uses TRBV28 and TRBJ2-5, with 11 bases aligning to TRBD2. Looked up from germline, CDR1 is MDHEN and CDR2 is SYDVKM. Trimming took 1 base from V and 5 from J; bases not matched to a gene: 6. The CDR3 totals 16 residues. As DNA, the CDR3 is TGTGCCAGCAGTTTATCGGCTAGCGGGAGGCCGGAGACCCAGTACTTC. It yields the protein CASSLSASGRPETQYF.

V usage is TRBV28 and J usage is TRBJ2-3; D may be TRBD2 (5 bases). CDR1 and CDR2 (germline): MDHEN, SYDVKM. This CDR3 spans 12 amino acids. Trimming cost V 0 bases and J 12 bases, with 10 bases left between them. CDR3 nucleotides: TGTGCCAGCAGTTTATGGGGAGACGCACAGTATTTT. Translated: CASSLWGDAQYF.

There are a few counts of this clone. This sequence joins TRBV6-1 and TRBJ2-6; D is unresolved. The CDR3 sequence is 17 residues long. Germline V gene data show CDR1 as MNHNS and CDR2 as SASEGT. With 3 bases removed from V and 3 bases from J, the gap between germline ends came to 15 bases. As DNA, the CDR3 is TGTGCCAGCAGTGAGGGCAGGTTTTATCGTGGGGCCAACGTCCTGACTTTC. Translation: CASSEGRFYRGANVLTF.

This clone appeared a few times. This rearrangement joins TRBV9 to TRBJ2-7, with 12 bases that match TRBD2. Germline V gives CDR1 SGDLS, CDR2 YYNGEE. The CDR3 consists of 15 residues. V dropped 4 bases and J dropped 4; count of bases not matched to a gene: 6. The CDR3: CASSPRLAGVYEQYF. In nucleotides, the CDR3 is TGTGCCAGCAGCCCACGACTAGCGGGAGTATACGAGCAGTACTTC. The full variable domain, with the rest looked up from reference TRBV9 and TRBJ2-7, is DSGVTQTPKHLITATGQRVTLRCSPRSGDLSVYWYQQSLDQGLQFLIQYYNGEERAKGNILERFSAQQFPDLHSELNLSSLELGDSALYFCASSPRLAGVYEQYFGPGTRLTVT.

V usage is TRBV5-1 and J usage is TRBJ2-3, with TRBD1 matching over 10 bases. CDR1 is SGHRS, CDR2 YFSETQ, per germline. The CDR3 covers 13 residues. Trimming took 7 bases from V and 4 from J; bases not matched to a gene: 3. The CDR3 region is CASGTGAADTQYF. As DNA, the CDR3 is TGCGCCAGCGGGACAGGGGCGGCAGATACGCAGTATTTT.

J is TRBJ1-1 and V is TRBV28; tentative D call: TRBD1 (6 bases). The CDR3 extends over 12 amino acids. Germline V gene data show CDR1 as MDHEN and CDR2 as SYDVKM. V gave up 0 bases and J gave up 11 bases, with 10 bases separating them. CDR3 coding DNA: TGTGCCAGCAGTTTATGGGGGGCAGGGGCTTTCTTT. Translating gives CASSLWGAGAFF.

The chain has TRBV9 and TRBJ2-1; 10 nucleotides agree with TRBD2. The CDR3 sequence is 16 residues long. CDR1 is SGDLS, CDR2 YYNGEE, per germline. Trimming cost V 4 bases and J 7 bases; bases outside gene matches: 11. The CDR3 here is CASSPPLAGERNEQFF. Here the CDR3 DNA reads TGTGCCAGCAGCCCCCCCCTAGCGGGAGAAAGAAATGAGCAGTTCTTC. The full variable domain, completed using reference TRBV9 and TRBJ2-1, is DSGVTQTPKHLITATGQRVTLRCSPRSGDLSVYWYQQSLDQGLQFLIQYYNGEERAKGNILERFSAQQFPDLHSELNLSSLELGDSALYFCASSPPLAGERNEQFFGPGTRLTVL.

The J gene is TRBJ1-3, the V gene TRBV28; D is unclear. Germline values: CDR1 MDHEN, CDR2 SYDVKM. Trimming took 2 bases from V and 0 from J, leaving 8 bases between them. The CDR3 sequence is 15 residues long. The CDR3: CASSLIFRSGNTIYF. CDR3 bases: TGTGCCAGCAGTTTAATTTTCCGCTCTGGAAACACCATATATTTT.

This clone was recorded only once. V is TRBV5-1 and J is TRBJ2-5; 10 positions agree with TRBD2. The V gene end was trimmed by 0 bases and the J gene end by 3 bases; junction bases not matched to a gene: 8. The CDR3 loop spans 17 amino acids. Germline V gives CDR1 SGHRS, CDR2 YFSETQ. The CDR3 protein is CASSLGSSGRAEETQYF. The CDR3 nucleotides are TGCGCCAGCAGCTTGGGATCGAGCGGGAGGGCCGAAGAGACCCAGTACTTC. Using reference TRBV5-1 and TRBJ2-5 for the parts outside the CDR3, the full variable domain is KAGVTQTPRYLIKTRGQQVTLSCSPISGHRSVSWYQQTPGQGLQFLFEYFSETQRNKGNFPGRFSGRQFSNSRSEMNVSTLELGDSALYLCASSLGSSGRAEETQYFGPGTRLLVL.

The V and J genes are TRBV7-2 and TRBJ1-6; D not certain. CDR3 length: 13 residues. Germline V CDR1 and CDR2: SGHTA, FQGNSA. Trimming removed 3 bases from V and 7 bases from J, with 7 bases in between. The CDR3 is CASSFEWNSPLHF. As DNA, the CDR3 is TGTGCCAGCAGCTTCGAGTGGAATTCACCCCTCCACTTT.

The rearrangement joins TRBV2 to TRBJ2-2; D remains unclear. The CDR3 runs to 14 residues. CDR1 is SNHLY, CDR2 FYNNEI, per germline. With 0 bases removed from V and 7 bases from J, the gap between germline ends came to 9 bases. Here the CDR3 DNA reads TGTGCCAGCAGTGAAGCACTTAGTATCGGGGAGCTGTTTTTT. Translating gives CASSEALSIGELFF.

This clone was picked up a small number of times. This chain joins TRBV7-8 and TRBJ1-2; D is possibly TRBD1 (6 bases). The V gene's germline CDR1 is SGHVS and CDR2 FQNEAQ. Trimming took 0 bases from V and 4 from J, leaving 9 bases between them. The CDR3 sequence is 14 residues long. CDR3 loop: CASSLAKGGYGYTF. The CDR3 DNA sequence: TGTGCCAGCAGCTTAGCGAAAGGGGGCTATGGCTACACCTTC.

V gene TRBV14 combines with J gene TRBJ1-1; D unresolved. The germline V gene has CDR1 SGHDN and CDR2 FVKESK. The V gene lost 5 bases and the J gene lost 10 bases, with 17 bases spanning the gap. The CDR3 totals 13 residues. The CDR3 loop is CASSVPPGIVAFF. Written as DNA, the CDR3 is TGTGCCAGCAGCGTTCCTCCGGGAATCGTAGCTTTCTTT.

The V call is TRBV4-1, the J call TRBJ2-3; a weak D match, TRBD2 (6 bases). Deletions cut 0 bases from V and 5 bases from J, with 9 bases between. CDR1 is MGHRA, CDR2 YSYEKL, per germline. CDR3 length equals 14 residues. This CDR3 reads CASSQDRRGDTQYF. The CDR3 DNA sequence: TGCGCCAGCAGCCAAGATAGGAGGGGAGATACGCAGTATTTT.

This clone came up a few times. This chain links TRBV6-5 with TRBJ2-1; 7 positions agree with TRBD2. Germline V lookup: CDR1 MNHEY, CDR2 SVGAGI. This CDR3 has 16 residues. The ends lost 2 bases at V and 5 bases at J; junction bases unmatched: 9. The CDR3 sequence is CASSYGARELHNEQFF. DNA of the CDR3: TGTGCCAGCAGTTACGGCGCGCGGGAGCTTCACAATGAGCAGTTCTTC.

This clone appeared a single time. This rearrangement joins TRBV28 to TRBJ1-5; D unresolved. The CDR3 has 13 residues. Germline V gene data show CDR1 as MDHEN and CDR2 as SYDVKM. Trimming left V 7 bases short and J 6 bases short, with 13 bases between. CDR3 residues: CASTSSGFQPQHF. The CDR3 bases are TGTGCCAGCACCAGTAGCGGGTTTCAGCCCCAGCATTTT.

The rearrangement links TRBV6-1 to TRBJ2-7; 7 nucleotides match TRBD2. This CDR3 contains 14 residues. Germline CDR1 is MNHNS and CDR2 is SASEGT. The trim removed 6 bases at V and 4 bases at J, leaving 9 bases unmatched. The CDR3, as DNA: TGTGCCAGCAGATGGACTAGGTCCGCATACGAGCAGTACTTC. Amino acid sequence: CASRWTRSAYEQYF.

The gene calls are TRBV10-3 and TRBJ2-3; the match to TRBD1 covers 9 bases. Germline V lookup: CDR1 ENHRY, CDR2 SYGVKD. This CDR3 spans 16 amino acids. V shed 8 bases and J 0 bases; nucleotides not matched to a gene: 9. The CDR3 sequence: CAIAANRGRSTDTQYF. The CDR3 bases are TGTGCCATCGCCGCGAACAGGGGGCGAAGCACAGATACGCAGTATTTT.

The genes are TRBV5-1 and TRBJ1-3, with a weak D call TRBD1 (5 bases). The CDR3 is made up of 15 amino acids. V gave up 4 bases and J gave up 0 bases, with 11 bases separating them. Germline loops: CDR1 SGHRS, CDR2 YFSETQ. The CDR3 coding sequence is TGCGCCAGCAGCCCTGACAGTTTCTCTGGAAACACCATATATTTT. This codes for CASSPDSFSGNTIYF.

The chain has TRBV25-1 and TRBJ2-7, with 11 bases lining up with TRBD2. The germline CDR1 and CDR2 sequences are MGHDK and SYGVNS. V was clipped by 3 bases and J by 4 bases; unmatched bases: 2. The CDR3 spans 14 residues. The CDR3 nucleotides read TGTGCCAGCAGTGATTTAGCGGGGGGGTACGAGCAGTACTTC. Translated, it gives CASSDLAGGYEQYF.

This clone was recorded a few times. The J gene is TRBJ2-1, the V gene TRBV14, with no clear D. CDR1 is SGHDN and CDR2 is FVKESK in the germline V gene. Trimming shortened V by 0 bases and J by 3 bases, and 12 bases separated the two germline ends. The CDR3 covers 16 residues. The CDR3 here is CASSQDYVTSYNEQFF. The CDR3 nucleotides read TGTGCCAGCAGCCAAGATTACGTGACAAGCTACAATGAGCAGTTCTTC.

This rearrangement joins TRBV9 to TRBJ1-1; 9 bases agree with TRBD1. Germline CDR1 SGDLS, CDR2 YYNGEE. The CDR3 is 14 amino acids. Trimming at V came to 4 bases and at J to 8 bases, leaving 9 bases not matched to a gene. In DNA form, the CDR3 reads TGTGCCAGCAGCCCGGGGACAGGGCTAGGAGAAGCTTTCTTT. Its translation is CASSPGTGLGEAFF.

The table lists this clone with a few counts. This chain links TRBV27 with TRBJ2-3; no reliable D call. The CDR3 runs 13 residues. V lost 3 bases and J 0 bases, leaving 4 bases between the germline ends. CDR1 and CDR2 (germline): MNHEY, SMNVEV (reference sequence). CDR3 in amino acids: CASSFRSTDTQYF. The CDR3 coding sequence is TGTGCCAGCAGTTTTCGTAGCACAGATACGCAGTATTTT.